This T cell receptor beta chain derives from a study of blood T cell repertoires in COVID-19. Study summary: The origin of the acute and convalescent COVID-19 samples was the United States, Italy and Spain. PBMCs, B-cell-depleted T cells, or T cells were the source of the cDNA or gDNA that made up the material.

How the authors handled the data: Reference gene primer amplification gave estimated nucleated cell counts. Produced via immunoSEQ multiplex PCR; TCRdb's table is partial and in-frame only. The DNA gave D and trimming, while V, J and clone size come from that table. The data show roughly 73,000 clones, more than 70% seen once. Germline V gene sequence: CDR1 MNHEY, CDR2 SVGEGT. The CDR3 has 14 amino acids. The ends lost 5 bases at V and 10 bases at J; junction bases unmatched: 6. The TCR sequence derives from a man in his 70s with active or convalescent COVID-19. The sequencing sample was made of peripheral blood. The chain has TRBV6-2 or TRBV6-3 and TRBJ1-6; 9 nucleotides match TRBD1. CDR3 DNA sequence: TGTGCCAGCAGTCCGGGACAGGGTGGGTCACCCCTCCACTTT. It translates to CASSPGQGGSPLHF.